This TCR beta chain is drawn from a study of CD8 T cells in ankylosing spondylitis. Study outcomes and limitations: According to the report, clones linked to the disease were significantly enriched in matched synovial fluid samples taken from ankylosing spondylitis patients. One TCR beta motif, made up of 7 or 8 highly homologous variants, appeared characteristic of ankylosing spondylitis blood. Before this, some motif variants had been reported in reactive arthritis synovial fluid and blood. Disease-linked clones had a CD8+ phenotype and relatively low frequency in peripheral blood.

A few counts support this clonotype. The antigen is undetermined. The CDR3 consists of 14 residues. The V and J ends lost 8 bases and 7 bases respectively, with 18 bases between them. As the method for making TCR beta libraries, quantitative 5'-RACE with molecular barcodes was used. TCRdb reprocessed the 5' RACE reads via MiXCR and lists one record per CDR3 protein. The table shows around 890,000 distinct CDR3 sequences, with approximately 10% occurring only once. This rearrangement joins TRBV12-3 or TRBV12-4 to TRBJ2-4; D may be TRBD1 (6 bases). The sequence was collected from a male donor with ankylosing spondylitis. The sample taken for sequencing was blood, either unsorted or a sorted T cell fraction (not recorded which). In DNA, the CDR3 is TGTGCCAGCCGAGCGGTGGGGGCTGGGAACATTCAGTACTTC. Amino acids: CASRAVGAGNIQYF.